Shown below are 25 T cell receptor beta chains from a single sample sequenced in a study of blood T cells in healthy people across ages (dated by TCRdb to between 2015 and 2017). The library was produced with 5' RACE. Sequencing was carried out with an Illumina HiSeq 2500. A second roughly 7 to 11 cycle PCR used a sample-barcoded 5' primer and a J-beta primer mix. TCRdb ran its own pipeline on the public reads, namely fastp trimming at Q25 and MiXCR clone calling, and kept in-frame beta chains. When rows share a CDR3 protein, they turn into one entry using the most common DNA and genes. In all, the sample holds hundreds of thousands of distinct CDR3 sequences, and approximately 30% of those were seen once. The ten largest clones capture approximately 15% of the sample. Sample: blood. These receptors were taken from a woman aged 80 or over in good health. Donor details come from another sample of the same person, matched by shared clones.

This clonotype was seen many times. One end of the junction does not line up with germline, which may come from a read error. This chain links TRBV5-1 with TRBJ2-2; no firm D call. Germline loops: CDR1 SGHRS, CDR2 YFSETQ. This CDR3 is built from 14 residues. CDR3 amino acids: CASSLDPNTGELFF. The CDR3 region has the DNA TGTGCCAGCAGCCTGGACCCGAACACCGGGGAGCTGTTTTTT.

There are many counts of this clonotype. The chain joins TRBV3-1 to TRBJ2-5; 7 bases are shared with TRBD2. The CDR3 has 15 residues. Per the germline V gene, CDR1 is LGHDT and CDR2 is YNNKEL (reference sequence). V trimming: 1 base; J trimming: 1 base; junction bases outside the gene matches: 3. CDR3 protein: CASSQGRGSQETQYF. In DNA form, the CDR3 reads TGTGCCAGCAGCCAAGGGCGGGGGAGCCAAGAGACCCAGTACTTC.

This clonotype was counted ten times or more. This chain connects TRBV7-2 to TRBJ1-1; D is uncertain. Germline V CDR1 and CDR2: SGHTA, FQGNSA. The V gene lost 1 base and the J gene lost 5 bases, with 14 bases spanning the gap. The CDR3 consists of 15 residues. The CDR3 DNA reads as TGTGCCAGCAGCTTAGGGCAGGTGAGGGTAACTGAAGCTTTCTTT. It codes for CASSLGQVRVTEAFF.

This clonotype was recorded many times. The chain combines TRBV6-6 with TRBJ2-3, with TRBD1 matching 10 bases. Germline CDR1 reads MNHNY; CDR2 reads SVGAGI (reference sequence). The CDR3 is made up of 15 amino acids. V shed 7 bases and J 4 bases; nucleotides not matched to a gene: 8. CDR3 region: CASNPSDRGADTQYF. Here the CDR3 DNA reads TGTGCCAGCAATCCCTCGGACAGGGGGGCAGATACGCAGTATTTT.

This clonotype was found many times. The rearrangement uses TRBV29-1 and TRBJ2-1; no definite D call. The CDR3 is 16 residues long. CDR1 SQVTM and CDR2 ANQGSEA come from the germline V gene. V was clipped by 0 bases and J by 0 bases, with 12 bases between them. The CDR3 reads CSVEDLDPSSYNEQFF. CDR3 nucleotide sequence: TGCAGCGTTGAAGATTTGGACCCGAGCTCCTACAATGAGCAGTTCTTC.

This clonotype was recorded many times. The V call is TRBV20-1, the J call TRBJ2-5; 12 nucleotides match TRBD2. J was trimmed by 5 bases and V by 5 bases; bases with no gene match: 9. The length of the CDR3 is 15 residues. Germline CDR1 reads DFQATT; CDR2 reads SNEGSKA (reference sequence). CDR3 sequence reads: CSARPLAGGRETQYF. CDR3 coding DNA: TGCAGTGCTCGCCCACTAGCGGGGGGAAGGGAGACCCAGTACTTC.

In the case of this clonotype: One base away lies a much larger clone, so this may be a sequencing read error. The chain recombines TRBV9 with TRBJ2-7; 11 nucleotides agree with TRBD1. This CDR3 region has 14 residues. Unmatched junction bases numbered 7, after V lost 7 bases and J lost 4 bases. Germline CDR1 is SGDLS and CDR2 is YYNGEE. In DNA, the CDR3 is TGTGCCAGCTTGTGGGGACAGGGGGAGTACGAGCAGTACTTC. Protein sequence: CASLWGQGEYEQYF.

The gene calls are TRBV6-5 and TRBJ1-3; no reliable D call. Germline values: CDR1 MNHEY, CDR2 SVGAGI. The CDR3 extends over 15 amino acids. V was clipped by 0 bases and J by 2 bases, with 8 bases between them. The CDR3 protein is CASSYSKGTGNTIYF. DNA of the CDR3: TGTGCCAGCAGTTACTCGAAGGGAACTGGAAACACCATATATTTT.

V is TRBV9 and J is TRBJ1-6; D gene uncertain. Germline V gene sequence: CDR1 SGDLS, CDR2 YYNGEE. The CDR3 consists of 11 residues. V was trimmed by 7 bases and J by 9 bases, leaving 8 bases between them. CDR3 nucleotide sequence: TGTGCCAGCGGAACCGTTTCACCCCTCCACTTT. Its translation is CASGTVSPLHF.

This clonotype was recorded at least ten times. The CDR3 protein is CASRPSGIPEKLFF. The CDR3 coding sequence is TGCGCCAGCCGACCCTCAGGCATCCCTGAAAAACTGTTTTTT. The chain combines TRBV5-1 with TRBJ1-4; D remains ambiguous. V was cut by 7 bases and J by 7 bases, with 17 bases left in between. In germline, CDR1 is SGHRS, CDR2 YFSETQ. The CDR3 totals 14 residues.

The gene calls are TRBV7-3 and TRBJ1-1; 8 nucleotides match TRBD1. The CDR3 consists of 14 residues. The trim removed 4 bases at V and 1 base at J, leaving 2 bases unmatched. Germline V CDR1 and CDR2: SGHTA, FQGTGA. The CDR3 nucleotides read TGTGCCAGCAGCTCAGGGGGCTCGAACACTGAAGCTTTCTTT. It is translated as CASSSGGSNTEAFF.

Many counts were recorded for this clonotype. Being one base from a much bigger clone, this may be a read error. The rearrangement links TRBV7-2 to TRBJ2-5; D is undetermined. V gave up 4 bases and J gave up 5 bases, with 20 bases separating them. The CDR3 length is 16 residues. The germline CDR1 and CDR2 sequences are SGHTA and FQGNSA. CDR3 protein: CASSSPGGRLGETQYF. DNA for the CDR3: TGTGCCAGCAGCTCCCCCGGCGGTAGGCTGGGGGAGACCCAGTACTTC.

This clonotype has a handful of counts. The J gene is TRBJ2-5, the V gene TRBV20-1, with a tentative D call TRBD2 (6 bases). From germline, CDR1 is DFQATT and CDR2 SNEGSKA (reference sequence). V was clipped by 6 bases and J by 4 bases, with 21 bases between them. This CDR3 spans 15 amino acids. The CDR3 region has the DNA TGCAGTGCGACGCCGGGACTTGAGAGGGGAGAGACCCAGTACTTC. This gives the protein CSATPGLERGETQYF.

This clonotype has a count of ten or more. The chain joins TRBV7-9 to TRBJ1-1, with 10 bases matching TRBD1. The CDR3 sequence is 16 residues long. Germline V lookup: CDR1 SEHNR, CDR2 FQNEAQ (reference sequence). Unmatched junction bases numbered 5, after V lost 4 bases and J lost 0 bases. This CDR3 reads CASSSKTGGMNTEAFF. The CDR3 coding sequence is TGTGCCAGCAGCTCGAAGACAGGGGGCATGAACACTGAAGCTTTCTTT.

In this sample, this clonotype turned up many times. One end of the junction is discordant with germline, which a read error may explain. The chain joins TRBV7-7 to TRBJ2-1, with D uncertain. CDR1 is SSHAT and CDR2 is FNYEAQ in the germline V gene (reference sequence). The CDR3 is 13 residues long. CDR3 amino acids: CASSLEGRNEQFF. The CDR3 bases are TGTGCTAGCAGCTTAGAAGGACGCAATGAGCAGTTCTTC.

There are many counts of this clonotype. CDR3 protein: CASSLPGQSTDTQYF. The CDR3 DNA sequence: TGCGCCAGCAGCCTGCCGGGACAGAGCACAGATACGCAGTATTTT. The chain is built from TRBV4-1 and TRBJ2-3; 7 bases match TRBD1. Germline V gene sequence: CDR1 MGHRA, CDR2 YSYEKL. V dropped 4 bases and J dropped 0; count of bases not matched to a gene: 4. CDR3 length equals 15 residues.

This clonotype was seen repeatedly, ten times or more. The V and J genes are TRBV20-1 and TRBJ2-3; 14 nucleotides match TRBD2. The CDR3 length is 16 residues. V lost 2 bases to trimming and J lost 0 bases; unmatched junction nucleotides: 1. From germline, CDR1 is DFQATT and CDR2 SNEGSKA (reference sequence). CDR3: CSARRLAGGSTDTQYF. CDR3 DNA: TGCAGTGCTAGAAGACTAGCGGGGGGGAGCACAGATACGCAGTATTTT.

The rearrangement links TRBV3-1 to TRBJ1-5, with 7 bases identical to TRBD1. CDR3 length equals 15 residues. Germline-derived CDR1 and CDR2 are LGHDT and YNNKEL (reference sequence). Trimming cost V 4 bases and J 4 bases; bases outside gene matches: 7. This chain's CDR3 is CASSRGRDRNQPQHF. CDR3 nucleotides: TGTGCCAGCAGCCGAGGACGGGACAGAAATCAGCCCCAGCATTTT.

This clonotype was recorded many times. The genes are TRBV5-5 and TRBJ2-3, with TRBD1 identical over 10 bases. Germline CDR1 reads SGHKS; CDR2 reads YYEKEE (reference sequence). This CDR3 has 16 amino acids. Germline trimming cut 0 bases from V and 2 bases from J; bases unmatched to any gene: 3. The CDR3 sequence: CASSLGDRGNTDTQYF. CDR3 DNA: TGTGCCAGCAGCTTGGGGGACAGGGGTAACACAGATACGCAGTATTTT.

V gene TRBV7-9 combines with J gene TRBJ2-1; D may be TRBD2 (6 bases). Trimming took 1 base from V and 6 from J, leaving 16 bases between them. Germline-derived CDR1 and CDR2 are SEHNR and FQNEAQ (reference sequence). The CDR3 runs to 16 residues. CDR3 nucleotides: TGTGCCAGCAGCTTAGTTGCCCCACTAGCCGGCAATGAGCAGTTCTTC. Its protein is CASSLVAPLAGNEQFF.

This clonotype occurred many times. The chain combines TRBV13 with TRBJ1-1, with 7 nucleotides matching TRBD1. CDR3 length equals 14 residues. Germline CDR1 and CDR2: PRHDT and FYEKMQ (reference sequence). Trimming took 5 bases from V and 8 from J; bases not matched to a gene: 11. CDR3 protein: CASSEGQIRREAFF. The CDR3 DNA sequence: TGTGCCAGCAGCGAGGGACAGATACGGAGGGAAGCTTTCTTT.

Written as DNA, the CDR3 is TGTGCCAGCAGTCCACTTGGGGGACCTACTGACAATGAGCAGTACTTC. It specifies CASSPLGGPTDNEQYF. V and J are TRBV6-5 and TRBJ2-5; possibly TRBD1 or TRBD2 for D (5 bases each). V lost 5 bases, J lost 11 bases, and 27 bases lay in between. Germline values: CDR1 MNHEY, CDR2 SVGAGI. The length of the CDR3 is 16 residues.

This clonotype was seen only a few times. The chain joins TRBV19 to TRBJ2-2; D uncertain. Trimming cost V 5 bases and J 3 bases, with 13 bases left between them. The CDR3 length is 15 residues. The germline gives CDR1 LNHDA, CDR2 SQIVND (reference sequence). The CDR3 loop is CASSAALVDTGELFF. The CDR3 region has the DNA TGTGCCAGTAGTGCCGCCTTGGTTGACACCGGGGAGCTGTTTTTT.

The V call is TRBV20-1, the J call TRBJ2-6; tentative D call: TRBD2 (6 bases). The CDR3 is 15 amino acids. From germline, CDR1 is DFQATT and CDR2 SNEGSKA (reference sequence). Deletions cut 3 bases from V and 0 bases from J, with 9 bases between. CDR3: CSARGLISGANVLTF. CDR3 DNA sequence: TGCAGTGCTAGGGGACTTATCTCTGGGGCCAACGTCCTGACTTTC.

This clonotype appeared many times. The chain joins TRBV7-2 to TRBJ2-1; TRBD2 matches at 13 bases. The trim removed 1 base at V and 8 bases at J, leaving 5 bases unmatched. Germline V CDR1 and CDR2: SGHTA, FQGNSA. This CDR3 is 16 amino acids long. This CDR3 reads CASSLETSGGRDEQFF. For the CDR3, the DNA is TGTGCCAGCAGCTTAGAGACTAGCGGGGGGCGGGATGAGCAGTTCTTC. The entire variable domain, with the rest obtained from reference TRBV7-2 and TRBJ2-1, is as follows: GAGVSQSPSNKVTEKGKDVELRCDPISGHTALYWYRQSLGQGLEFLIYFQGNSAPDKSGLPSDRFSAERTGGSVSTLTIQRTQQEDSAVYLCASSLETSGGRDEQFFGPGTRLTVL.